This T cell receptor beta chain comes out of a study of CD8+ T cells in alopecia areata. Whole-study context: Each day, treated patients took oral tofacitinib twice, at 5 to 10 mg per dose.

This CDR3 is built from 13 residues. The germline V gene has CDR1 LNHDA and CDR2 SQIVND (reference sequence). Deletions cut 3 bases from V and 5 bases from J, with 10 bases between. cDNA serving as the sequencing template came from extracted, reverse transcribed RNA. TCRdb's copy holds only in-frame clones and misses some; the assay was immunoSEQ multiplex PCR. The sample consists of approximately 180,000 clones, less than 80% of them appearing once. This clone was counted between two and nine times. The chain is built from TRBV19 and TRBJ1-2; TRBD1 might be the D (5 bases). The sequence was obtained from a human donor with alopecia areata. The sample was CD8+ T cells sorted from blood, taken at week 0. CDR3 in DNA: TGTGCCAGTAGTATCAAACAGGTGTATGGCTACACCTTC. Translated: CASSIKQVYGYTF. The full variable domain, in which reference TRBV19 and TRBJ1-2 provide the parts outside the CDR3, is DGGITQSPKYLFRKEGQNVTLSCEQNLNHDAMYWYRQDPGQGLRLIYYSQIVNDFQKGDIAEGYSVSREKKESFPLTVTSAQKNPTAFYLCASSIKQVYGYTFGSGTRLTVV.